This section outlines one TCR beta chain sequence together with its context. Its antigen remains unidentified. The CDR3 consists of 18 residues. Losses at the gene ends were 8 bases for V and 1 base for J; bases not matched to a gene: 14. In germline, CDR1 is SNHLY, CDR2 FYNNEI. This sample stems from a study of cytomegalovirus exposure and HLA in healthy donors. PCR used 60 Vbeta primers and 13 Jbeta primers. Method: immunoSEQ multiplex PCR; TCRdb's copy keeps in-frame clones and lacks some. This table lists tens of thousands of clones. Overall study results and limits: Segments of the TCR beta V type were, in most cases, productive about 90% or about 30% of the time in an earlier analysis. Links to common viral pathogens appeared, in a later analysis, for several of the most significant clusters. Several V segments, TRBV6-2 and TRBV6-3 among them, could not be told apart and were dropped.

Sequenced: PBMCs. The chain carries TRBV2 and TRBJ2-3; 11 bases are shared with TRBD2. This receptor was obtained from a man aged 35-49 years in good health and CMV-seropositive. Here the CDR3 DNA reads TGTGCCAGCGGGCGGCTAGCGGGAGGTCCAGGAGGCACAGATACGCAGTATTTT. Translation: CASGRLAGGPGGTDTQYF.